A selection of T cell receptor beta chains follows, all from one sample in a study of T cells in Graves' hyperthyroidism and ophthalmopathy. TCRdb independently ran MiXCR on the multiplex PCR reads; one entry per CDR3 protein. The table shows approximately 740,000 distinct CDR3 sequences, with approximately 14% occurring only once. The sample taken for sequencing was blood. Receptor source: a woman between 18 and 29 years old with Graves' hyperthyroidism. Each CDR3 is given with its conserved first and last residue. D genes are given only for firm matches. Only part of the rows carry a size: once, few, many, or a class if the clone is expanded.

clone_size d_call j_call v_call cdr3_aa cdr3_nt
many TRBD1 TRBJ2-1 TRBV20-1 CSLSGTGVYNEQFF TGCAGTTTGTCCGGGACAGGGGTATACAATGAGCAGTTCTTC
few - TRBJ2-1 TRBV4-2 CASSQDARGSSYNEQFF TGTGCCAGCAGCCAAGATGCGCGGGGAAGCTCCTACAATGAGCAGTTCTTC
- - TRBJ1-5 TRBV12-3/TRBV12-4 CASSSSQDIRPQHF TGTGCCAGCAGTTCTTCACAAGATATCAGGCCCCAGCATTTT
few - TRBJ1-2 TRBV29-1 CSVAGYQKPGYTF TGCAGCGTTGCGGGATACCAAAAACCTGGCTACACCTTC
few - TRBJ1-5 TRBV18 CASSPGVRGGNSNQPQHF TGTGCCAGCTCACCCGGCGTCAGAGGGGGTAATAGCAATCAGCCCCAGCATTTT
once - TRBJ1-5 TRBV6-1 CASSERWGRRDQPQHF TGTGCCAGCAGTGAACGGTGGGGGAGAAGAGATCAGCCCCAGCATTTT
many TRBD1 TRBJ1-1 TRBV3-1 CASSRGTGFTEAFF TGTGCCAGCAGCCGGGGGACAGGATTCACTGAAGCTTTCTTT
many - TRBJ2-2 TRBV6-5 CASSYSSGLTGELFF TGTGCCAGCAGTTACTCGTCGGGACTGACCGGGGAGCTGTTTTTT
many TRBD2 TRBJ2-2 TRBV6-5 CASSYSSTSGSNTGELFF TGTGCCAGCAGTTACTCGAGCACTAGCGGATCGAACACCGGGGAGCTGTTTTTT
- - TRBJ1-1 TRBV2 CASSEDDRGAFF TGTGCCAGCAGTGAAGACGACCGGGGAGCTTTCTTT
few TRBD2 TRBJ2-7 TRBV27 CASSLYGSGDEQYF TGTGCCAGCAGTTTATACGGGAGCGGGGACGAGCAGTACTTC
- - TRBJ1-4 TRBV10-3 CAISESGRSNEKLFF TGTGCCATCAGTGAAAGCGGCAGGTCTAATGAAAAACTGTTTTTT
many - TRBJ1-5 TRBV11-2 CASSLVAGSNQPQHF TGTGCCAGCAGCTTAGTAGCGGGTAGCAATCAGCCCCAGCATTTT
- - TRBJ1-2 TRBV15 CATSRGNNYGYTF TGTGCCACCAGCAGAGGGAATAACTATGGCTACACCTTC
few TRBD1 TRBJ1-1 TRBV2 CASSDYRGGGTEAFF TGTGCCAGCAGTGATTACAGGGGGGGTGGCACTGAAGCTTTCTTT